The clone carrying this T cell receptor beta chain was seen at least ten times. Its cognate antigen is unknown. The record originates from a study of molecular identifiers for immune sequencing clone quantification. Whole-study context: Five portions were made in replicates from RNA of roughly 18,000 or 92,000 naive CD8 cells, and four underwent sequencing. The study, taken as a whole, reports: Clones above 20 RNA copies contained over 98% of effector molecules but under 1% of naive ones.

The CDR3 is 11 amino acids. Germline V CDR1 and CDR2: SEHNR, FQNEAQ (reference sequence). V lost 2 bases, J lost 9 bases, and 5 bases lay in between. TCRdb reprocessed the PCR reads via MiXCR and lists one record per CDR3 protein. The sample shows about 40,000 distinct CDR3 sequences, under 20% of them seen only once. Naive CD8 T cells, phenotype CD8+CD4-CCR7+CD45RA+, were sorted. V and J are TRBV7-9 and TRBJ2-1; D remains unclear. The origin of this receptor is a human donor in good health. Some libraries in this study had Jurkat cell RNA spiked in. Sequencing input: naive CD8+ T cells from blood, with Jurkat cell RNA spiked in. Subset reported: FACS-sorted CD8+CD4-CCR7+CD45RA+ naive T cells. The chain's CDR3 is CASSLRVEQFF. The CDR3 region has the DNA TGTGCCAGCAGCTTACGGGTTGAGCAGTTCTTC.